Presented here are 15 T cell receptor beta chains from one specimen sequenced in a study of blood T cell repertoires in COVID-19. Assay used: immunoSEQ multiplex PCR; TCRdb lists only in-frame clones, some missing. Of 150,000 to 200,000 clones listed, around 79% are singletons. Specimen: peripheral blood. These receptors were taken from a woman in her thirties or forties with COVID-19, enrolled during active disease.

V gene TRBV12-5 combines with J gene TRBJ2-4, with no clear D. Germline CDR1 reads LGHNT; CDR2 reads FRNRAP. The V end was cut by 2 bases, the J end by 5 bases, with 4 bases between. This CDR3 region has 12 residues. CDR3 nucleotide sequence: TGTGCTAGTGGTTTGTATCAAAACATTCAGTACTTC. Protein product: CASGLYQNIQYF.

This chain connects TRBV7-2 to TRBJ2-3, with D unclear. The germline V gene has CDR1 SGHTA and CDR2 FQGNSA. The CDR3 extends over 13 amino acids. With 1 base removed from V and 3 bases from J, the gap between germline ends came to 5 bases. Written as DNA, the CDR3 is TGTGCCAGCAGCTTAGGCAGGACAGATACGCAGTATTTT. Its translation is CASSLGRTDTQYF. Full variable domain (outside the CDR3, taken from reference TRBV7-2 and TRBJ2-3): GAGVSQSPSNKVTEKGKDVELRCDPISGHTALYWYRQSLGQGLEFLIYFQGNSAPDKSGLPSDRFSAERTGGSVSTLTIQRTQQEDSAVYLCASSLGRTDTQYFGPGTRLTVL.

This chain joins TRBV18 and TRBJ2-3; 9 nucleotides line up with TRBD2. The CDR3 totals 15 residues. V lost 1 base to trimming and J lost 5 bases; unmatched junction nucleotides: 4. The germline gives CDR1 KGHSH, CDR2 LQKENI. CDR3 in amino acids: CASSPLPSGEDTQYF. CDR3 coding DNA: TGTGCCAGCTCACCACTCCCTAGCGGGGAAGATACGCAGTATTTT.

The genes are TRBV6-2 or TRBV6-3 and TRBJ2-7; the match to TRBD1 covers 7 bases. CDR1 MNHEY and CDR2 SVGEGT come from the germline V gene. V shed 0 bases, J shed 5 bases, and the junction held 16 bases outside the gene matches. This CDR3 has 18 residues. This CDR3 reads CASSYSLIYDRAFNEQYF. CDR3 nucleotides: TGTGCCAGCAGTTACTCGCTGATTTATGACAGGGCCTTTAACGAGCAGTACTTC.

CDR3 in DNA: TGCGCCAGCAGCTCACCCCAGGGTGCCTATGGCTACACCTTC. Amino acid sequence: CASSSPQGAYGYTF. This rearrangement joins TRBV5-1 to TRBJ1-2, with D perhaps matching TRBD1 (5 bases). V dropped 3 bases and J dropped 4 bases, with 13 bases sitting between them. Germline lookup yields CDR1 SGHRS and CDR2 YFSETQ. This CDR3 has 14 residues.

The J gene is TRBJ1-2, the V gene TRBV6-1; 7 nucleotides line up with TRBD1. The germline gives CDR1 MNHNS, CDR2 SASEGT. Unmatched junction bases numbered 6, after V lost 3 bases and J lost 5 bases. This CDR3 comprises 14 residues. This chain's CDR3 is CASSDRGTAYGYTF. The CDR3 coding sequence is TGTGCCAGCAGTGACAGGGGGACAGCTTATGGCTACACCTTC.

The V gene is TRBV5-1, the J gene TRBJ2-7; D perhaps matches TRBD2 (6 bases). V lost 3 bases to trimming and J lost 4 bases, with 14 bases between them. This CDR3 is built from 14 residues. CDR1 is SGHRS and CDR2 is YFSETQ in the germline V gene. CDR3: CASSSHNSGYEQYF. CDR3 DNA sequence: TGCGCCAGCAGCTCCCATAATAGCGGTTACGAGCAGTACTTC.

This chain joins TRBV7-9 and TRBJ1-3, with TRBD1 matching over 10 bases. The CDR3 contains 17 residues. J lost 3 bases, V lost 3 bases, and 8 bases had no gene match. Germline CDR1 reads SEHNR; CDR2 reads FQNEAQ (reference sequence). CDR3 sequence: CASSFDRGRRGGNTIYF. CDR3 in DNA: TGTGCCAGCAGCTTCGACAGGGGGCGCAGGGGTGGAAACACCATATATTTT.

The V gene is TRBV19, the J gene TRBJ1-1; D perhaps matches TRBD1 (6 bases). Per the germline V gene, CDR1 is LNHDA and CDR2 is SQIVND (reference sequence). The V and J ends lost 3 bases and 7 bases respectively, with 18 bases between them. CDR3 length equals 15 residues. The CDR3 nucleotides are TGTGCCAGTAGTATTGGTTCAGGGGAAGTACATGAAGCTTTCTTT. Translation gives CASSIGSGEVHEAFF. Looking up the rest from reference TRBV19 and TRBJ1-1 gives the full variable domain: DGGITQSPKYLFRKEGQNVTLSCEQNLNHDAMYWYRQDPGQGLRLIYYSQIVNDFQKGDIAEGYSVSREKKESFPLTVTSAQKNPTAFYLCASSIGSGEVHEAFFGQGTRLTVV.

The chain recombines TRBV2 with TRBJ2-3; tentatively, D is TRBD2 (5 bases). The CDR3 loop spans 13 amino acids. V lost 4 bases and J lost 4, with 9 bases in between. Germline V gives CDR1 SNHLY, CDR2 FYNNEI. CDR3 in DNA: TGTGCCAGCAGTGGGCCCGGGGCAGATACGCAGTATTTT. This translates into CASSGPGADTQYF.

The genes are TRBV5-1 and TRBJ2-5; tentative D call: TRBD2 (6 bases). This CDR3 is built from 14 residues. Trimming left V 2 bases short and J 3 bases short, with 11 bases between. Per the germline V gene, CDR1 is SGHRS and CDR2 is YFSETQ. CDR3: CASSFGGNEETQYF. DNA for the CDR3: TGCGCCAGCAGCTTTGGGGGGAACGAAGAGACCCAGTACTTC.

The J gene is TRBJ1-3, the V gene TRBV5-4; the match to TRBD1 covers 10 bases. This CDR3 comprises 15 residues. Germline V gene data show CDR1 as SGHNT and CDR2 as YYREEE (reference sequence). V lost 3 bases and J lost 4; bases outside the gene matches: 4. The CDR3 sequence is CASSSDRGAGNTIYF. CDR3 in DNA: TGTGCCAGCAGCTCGGACAGGGGGGCCGGAAACACCATATATTTT.

The rearrangement joins TRBV5-6 to TRBJ1-3; D is ambiguous. The CDR3 is 17 amino acids. Germline V gene lookup returns CDR1 SGHDT and CDR2 YYEEEE. The V end lost 0 bases, the J end lost 0 bases, and 13 bases lay between the germline ends. This CDR3 is CASSLGGLLGSGNTIYF. DNA of the CDR3: TGTGCCAGCAGCTTGGGCGGCCTCTTAGGCTCTGGAAACACCATATATTTT.

The rearrangement links TRBV27 to TRBJ2-1, with D perhaps TRBD1 (6 bases). CDR3 length equals 14 residues. Per germline, CDR1 MNHEY and CDR2 SMNVEV (reference sequence). Trimming cost V 6 bases and J 4 bases, with 13 bases left between them. The CDR3: CASSRAGVYNEQFF. In nucleotides, the CDR3 is TGTGCCAGCAGCAGAGCAGGGGTTTACAATGAGCAGTTCTTC.

The V gene is TRBV10-3, the J gene TRBJ2-6; 8 bases fit TRBD1. Germline CDR1 and CDR2: ENHRY and SYGVKD. The CDR3 has 16 residues. V trimming: 6 bases; J trimming: 2 bases; junction bases outside the gene matches: 6. CDR3 nucleotide sequence: TGTGCCATCAGAGGACAGGGAAGGGCTGGGGCCAACGTCCTGACTTTC. Its translation is CAIRGQGRAGANVLTF.